These 15 T cell receptor beta chains were sequenced from one sample in a study of CD8+CD57+ T cells in acquired aplastic anemia. The template for TCR beta VDJ and CDR3 sequence profiling was genomic DNA. Via MiXCR, TCRdb re-called the reads, giving one row per CDR3 protein. The table records about 190,000 distinct CDR3 sequences, about half of them present only once. The specimen sequenced was sorted CD4+, CD8+, or CD8+CD57+ T cells (not recorded which) from PBMCs. The receptors were sampled from a human donor in good health, serving as a control.

The chain joins TRBV19 to TRBJ1-5; TRBD1 agrees at 11 bases. V was pared by 2 bases and J by 9 bases, with 9 bases of the junction left unmatched. The V gene's germline CDR1 is LNHDA and CDR2 SQIVND (reference sequence). The CDR3 consists of 16 residues. The CDR3 DNA reads TGTGCCAGTAGTATATCGCCGGGACAGGGGGATCGGCCCCAGCATTTT. Its protein product is CASSISPGQGDRPQHF.

This clonotype was observed many times. The rearrangement uses TRBV7-2 and TRBJ2-3; 7 bases map to TRBD2. The germline gives CDR1 SGHTA, CDR2 FQGNSA. Trimming at V came to 2 bases and at J to 2 bases, leaving 16 bases not matched to a gene. There are 19 residues in the CDR3. CDR3 loop: CASSLWALGAAGVTDTQYF. The CDR3 nucleotides are TGTGCCAGCAGCTTATGGGCCCTTGGGGCGGCGGGGGTCACAGATACGCAGTATTTT.

This clonotype was observed many times. The rearrangement uses TRBV12-3 or TRBV12-4 and TRBJ2-7, with 11 bases fitting TRBD1. V shed 4 bases, J shed 5 bases, and the junction held 4 bases outside the gene matches. This CDR3 region has 14 residues. CDR3: CASSSDRGHNEQYF. The CDR3 region has the DNA TGTGCCAGCAGTTCGGACAGGGGGCATAACGAGCAGTACTTC.

This clonotype came up once. The chain links TRBV2 to TRBJ1-2; 7 bases map to TRBD1. The germline V gene encodes CDR1 SNHLY and CDR2 FYNNEI. V lost 6 bases to trimming and J lost 2 bases; unmatched junction nucleotides: 3. The CDR3 is 13 amino acids. CDR3 nucleotides: TGTGCCAGCAGGCGACAGGGAAACTATGGCTACACCTTC. Translating it yields CASRRQGNYGYTF.

This clonotype was seen ten or more times. This may stem from a read error, because a much larger clone lies one nucleotide away. The rearrangement uses TRBV19 and TRBJ1-5; 7 bases are shared with TRBD1. Germline values: CDR1 LNHDA, CDR2 SQIVND (reference sequence). V was pared by 8 bases and J by 6 bases, with 13 bases of the junction left unmatched. This CDR3 contains 15 residues. CDR3 loop: CASAGQASGGQPQHF. In DNA, the CDR3 is TGTGCCAGTGCCGGACAGGCCTCGGGGGGTCAGCCCCAGCATTTT.

Worth noting for this clonotype: A much larger clone lies a single base off, so this may be a read error. Because the CDR3 is missing its conserved closing phenylalanine or tryptophan, this is likely a read error. The gene calls are TRBV5-8 and TRBJ2-7; D ambiguous. Germline loops: CDR1 SGHTS, CDR2 YDEGEE. V was cut by 4 bases and J by 3 bases, with 2 bases left in between. This CDR3 is 10 amino acids long. The CDR3 bases are TGTGCCAGCAGCGGCTACGAGCAGTACCTC. It codes for CASSGYEQYL.

The rearrangement joins TRBV7-2 to TRBJ1-2, with 9 bases matching TRBD1. Unmatched junction bases numbered 6, after V lost 4 bases and J lost 6 bases. The germline gives CDR1 SGHTA, CDR2 FQGNSA. This CDR3 contains 14 residues. The CDR3 is CASSYAGTGNGYTF. For the CDR3, the DNA is TGTGCCAGCAGCTATGCCGGGACAGGGAATGGCTACACCTTC.

This clonotype was observed a few times. This may be a read error: a much more frequent sequence differs by one nucleotide. V and J are TRBV4-3 and TRBJ2-7; tentatively, D is TRBD1 (6 bases). Germline V gene lookup returns CDR1 LGHNA and CDR2 YSLEER. Trimming shortened V by 5 bases and J by 3 bases, and 14 bases separated the two germline ends. CDR3 size: 14 residues. CDR3 residues: CASSTGAGVYEQYF. In DNA, the CDR3 is TGCGCCAGCAGCACCGGGGCAGGGGTCTACGAGCAGTACTTC.

This clonotype was picked up a small number of times. The chain has TRBV12-3 or TRBV12-4 and TRBJ1-1, with TRBD1 as a possible D gene (5 bases). The CDR3 runs to 13 residues. Trimming took 4 bases from V and 3 from J, leaving 9 bases between them. The CDR3 DNA reads as TGTGCCAGCAGTTACGGGGGTCACACTGAAGCTTTCTTT. Encoded protein: CASSYGGHTEAFF.

This clonotype was recorded at least ten times. This rearrangement joins TRBV7-9 to TRBJ2-3; 9 nucleotides match TRBD1. The CDR3 consists of 16 residues. Germline-derived CDR1 and CDR2 are SEHNR and FQNEAQ (reference sequence). The J segment lost 6 bases and the V segment lost 6 bases, leaving 13 bases of the junction unmatched. The chain's CDR3 is CASSSLDRGSADTQYF. CDR3 DNA sequence: TGTGCCAGCAGTTCCCTAGACAGGGGGTCTGCCGATACGCAGTATTTT.

The CDR3 here is CASSLRGTSGGEYNEQFF. In DNA, the CDR3 is TGTGCCAGCAGCTTACGAGGGACTAGCGGGGGGGAATACAATGAGCAGTTCTTC. V gene TRBV7-8 combines with J gene TRBJ2-1; 16 nucleotides line up with TRBD2. The CDR3 loop spans 18 amino acids. In germline, CDR1 is SGHVS, CDR2 FQNEAQ. Trimming cost V 2 bases and J 4 bases; bases outside gene matches: 5.

This clonotype was recorded only once. This chain uses TRBV29-1 with TRBJ1-2, with 7 bases aligning to TRBD1. CDR3 size: 15 residues. After removal of 1 base from V and 1 base from J, the junction contained 6 bases not matched to a gene. Germline lookup yields CDR1 SQVTM and CDR2 ANQGSEA. In DNA, the CDR3 is TGCAGCGTTGAAGGGGAAACAGGGGTTAACTATGGCTACACCTTC. It specifies CSVEGETGVNYGYTF.

J is TRBJ2-7 and V is TRBV10-3; no clear D gene. V was cut by 4 bases and J by 2 bases, with 6 bases left in between. This CDR3 region has 12 residues. CDR1 and CDR2 from the germline V gene are ENHRY and SYGVKD. The CDR3 loop is CAISGPAYEQYF. The DNA for the CDR3 is TGTGCCATCAGTGGTCCTGCCTACGAGCAGTACTTC.

J is TRBJ2-7 and V is TRBV7-7; D gene uncertain. CDR1 and CDR2 from the germline V gene are SSHAT and FNYEAQ (reference sequence). The CDR3 runs to 17 residues. V was trimmed by 3 bases and J by 4 bases, leaving 22 bases between them. CDR3 protein: CASSLVVGYQNQYEQYF. The CDR3 bases are TGTGCCAGCAGCTTGGTCGTTGGGTACCAGAATCAATACGAGCAGTACTTC. Combining the CDR3 with reference TRBV7-7 and TRBJ2-7 gives the whole variable domain GAGVSQSPRYKVTKRGQDVTLRCDPISSHATLYWYQQALGQGPEFLTYFNYEAQPDKSGLPSDRFSAERPEGSISTLTIQRTEQRDSAMYRCASSLVVGYQNQYEQYFGPGTRLTVT.

This clonotype came up many times. J is TRBJ2-3 and V is TRBV7-8, with 16 bases fitting TRBD2. The germline CDR1 and CDR2 sequences are SGHVS and FQNEAQ. The V segment lost 6 bases and the J segment 1 base; nucleotides outside the gene matches: 13. This CDR3 is 20 amino acids long. In nucleotides, the CDR3 is TGTGCCAGCAGTCTAACAACCGGGACTAGCGGGGGGGCCCGCACAGATACGCAGTATTTT. This translates into CASSLTTGTSGGARTDTQYF.